This T cell receptor (beta chain) was captured by sequencing in a study of read filtering for tumor transcriptome and immune sequencing. Across the whole study: By R-ISS, stages I, II and III held 8, 16 and 7 patients.

Molecular barcoded adaptors covering alpha/delta and beta/gamma chains were used on 400 ng RNA. Each CDR3 protein is one row after TCRdb ran MiXCR on the reads. The repertoire consists of about 93,000 distinct CDR3 sequences, with about 22% occurring once and the leading ten covering 11%. This clonotype was seen repeatedly, ten times or more. Unmatched junction bases numbered 3, after V lost 6 bases and J lost 0 bases. In germline, CDR1 is SNHLY, CDR2 FYNNEI. The CDR3 totals 14 residues. The V call is TRBV2, the J call TRBJ1-1; 8 bases fit TRBD1. This clonotype originated in a donor at least 40 years old with multiple myeloma. Material: a population of CD138-negative cells sorted from bone marrow. The CDR3 is CASRYRGMNTEAFF. The CDR3 DNA reads as TGTGCCAGCAGATACAGGGGGATGAACACTGAAGCTTTCTTT.